This T cell receptor beta chain was observed in a study of metastatic and nonmetastatic thyroid tumors. Study as a whole: Malignant thyroid and benign thyroid patients provided blood and tumor or nodule tissue whose repertoires were compared.

This clone is categorized as medium-sized. The antigen is not known. Points from the study as a whole: Benign nodules were reported to have significantly lower TCR beta diversity than malignant thyroid tumors, in blood and tumor.

Patients had received no treatment of any kind before thyroid surgery. Germline V gene lookup returns CDR1 MNHNS and CDR2 SASEGT. V dropped 5 bases and J dropped 1 base, with 11 bases sitting between them. This CDR3 is built from 14 residues. TCRdb recomputed clones from the PCR reads via MiXCR. The sample records over 20,000 clones, roughly a quarter being singletons. The genes are TRBV6-1 and TRBJ1-2; D not resolved. The receptor comes from a male donor with papillary thyroid cancer or a benign thyroid nodule (not recorded which). Some clones in this sample may be carry-over from other donors' samples. Sequenced material: tumor tissue. In DNA, the CDR3 is TGTGCCAGCAGTCCCCGGACCGATAACTATGGCTACACCTTC. Translated: CASSPRTDNYGYTF.